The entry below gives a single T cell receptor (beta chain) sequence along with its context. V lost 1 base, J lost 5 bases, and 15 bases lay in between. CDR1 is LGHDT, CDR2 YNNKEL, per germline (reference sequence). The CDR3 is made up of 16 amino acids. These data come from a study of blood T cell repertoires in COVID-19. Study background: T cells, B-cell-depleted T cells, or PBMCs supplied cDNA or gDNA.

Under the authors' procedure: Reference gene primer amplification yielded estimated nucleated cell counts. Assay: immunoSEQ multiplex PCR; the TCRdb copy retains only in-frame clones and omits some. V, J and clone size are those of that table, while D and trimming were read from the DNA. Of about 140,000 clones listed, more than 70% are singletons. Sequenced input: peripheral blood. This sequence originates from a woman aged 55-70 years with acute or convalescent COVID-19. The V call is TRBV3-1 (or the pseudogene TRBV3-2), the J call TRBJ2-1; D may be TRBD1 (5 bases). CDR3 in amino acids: CASSQVVGQGHNEQFF. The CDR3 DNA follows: TGTGCCAGCAGCCAAGTTGTAGGGCAGGGTCACAATGAGCAGTTCTTC.